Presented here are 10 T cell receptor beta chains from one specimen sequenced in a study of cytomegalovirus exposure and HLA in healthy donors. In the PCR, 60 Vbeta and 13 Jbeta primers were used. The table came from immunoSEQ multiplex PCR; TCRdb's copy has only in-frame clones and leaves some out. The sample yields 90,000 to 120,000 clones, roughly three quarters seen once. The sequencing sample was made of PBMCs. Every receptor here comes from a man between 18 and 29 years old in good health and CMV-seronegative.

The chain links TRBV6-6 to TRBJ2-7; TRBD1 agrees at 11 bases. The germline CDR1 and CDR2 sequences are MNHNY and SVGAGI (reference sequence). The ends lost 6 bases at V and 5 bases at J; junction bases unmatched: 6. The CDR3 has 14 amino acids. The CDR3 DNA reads TGTGCCAGCAGACTGGGACAGGGGGTAAACGAGCAGTACTTC. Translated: CASRLGQGVNEQYF.

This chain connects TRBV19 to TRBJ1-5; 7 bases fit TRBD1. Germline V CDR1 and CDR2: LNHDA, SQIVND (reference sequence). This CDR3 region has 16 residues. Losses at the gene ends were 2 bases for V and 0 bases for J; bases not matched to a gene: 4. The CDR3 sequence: CASSIQTGNSNQPQHF. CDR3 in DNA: TGTGCCAGTAGTATACAGACAGGGAATAGCAATCAGCCCCAGCATTTT.

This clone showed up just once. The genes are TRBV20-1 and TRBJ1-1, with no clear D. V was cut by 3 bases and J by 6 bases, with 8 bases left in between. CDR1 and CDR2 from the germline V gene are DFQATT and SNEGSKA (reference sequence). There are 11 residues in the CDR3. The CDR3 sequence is CSARVVPEAFF. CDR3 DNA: TGCAGTGCTAGGGTAGTTCCTGAAGCTTTCTTT.

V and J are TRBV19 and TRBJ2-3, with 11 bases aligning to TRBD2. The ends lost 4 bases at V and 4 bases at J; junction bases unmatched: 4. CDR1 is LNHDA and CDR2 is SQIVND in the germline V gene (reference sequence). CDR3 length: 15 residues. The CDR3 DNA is TGTGCCAGTAGTACCGGACTAGCGGGTGCAGATACGCAGTATTTT. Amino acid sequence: CASSTGLAGADTQYF. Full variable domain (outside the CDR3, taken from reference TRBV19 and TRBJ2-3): DGGITQSPKYLFRKEGQNVTLSCEQNLNHDAMYWYRQDPGQGLRLIYYSQIVNDFQKGDIAEGYSVSREKKESFPLTVTSAQKNPTAFYLCASSTGLAGADTQYFGPGTRLTVL.

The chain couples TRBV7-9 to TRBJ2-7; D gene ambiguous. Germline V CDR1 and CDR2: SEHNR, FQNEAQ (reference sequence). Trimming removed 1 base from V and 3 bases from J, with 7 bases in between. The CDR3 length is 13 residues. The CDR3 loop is CASSLEHLYEQYF. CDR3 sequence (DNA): TGTGCCAGCAGCTTAGAACACCTCTACGAGCAGTACTTC.

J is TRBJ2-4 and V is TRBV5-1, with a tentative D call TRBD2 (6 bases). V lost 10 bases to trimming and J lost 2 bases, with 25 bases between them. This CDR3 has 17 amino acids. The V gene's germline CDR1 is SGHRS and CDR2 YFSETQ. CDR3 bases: TGCGCCGCAACCTACCGGACGGGGGAAGGGTCCAAAAACATTCAGTACTTC. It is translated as CAATYRTGEGSKNIQYF.

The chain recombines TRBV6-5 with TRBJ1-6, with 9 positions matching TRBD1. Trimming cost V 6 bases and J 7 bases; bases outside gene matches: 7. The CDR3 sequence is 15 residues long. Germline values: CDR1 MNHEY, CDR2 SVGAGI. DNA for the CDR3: TGTGCCAGCAGGGCGCCGGGACAGGGAAATTCACCCCTCCACTTT. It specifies CASRAPGQGNSPLHF.

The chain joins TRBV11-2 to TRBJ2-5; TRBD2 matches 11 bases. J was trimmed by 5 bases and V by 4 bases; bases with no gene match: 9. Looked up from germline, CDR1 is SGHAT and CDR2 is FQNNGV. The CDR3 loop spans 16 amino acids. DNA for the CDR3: TGTGCCAGCAGCTCCTATACTAGCGGGGGCCGGGAGACCCAGTACTTC. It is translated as CASSSYTSGGRETQYF. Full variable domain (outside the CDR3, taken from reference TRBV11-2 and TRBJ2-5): EAGVAQSPRYKIIEKRQSVAFWCNPISGHATLYWYQQILGQGPKLLIQFQNNGVVDDSQLPKDRFSAERLKGVDSTLKIQPAKLEDSAVYLCASSSYTSGGRETQYFGPGTRLLVL.

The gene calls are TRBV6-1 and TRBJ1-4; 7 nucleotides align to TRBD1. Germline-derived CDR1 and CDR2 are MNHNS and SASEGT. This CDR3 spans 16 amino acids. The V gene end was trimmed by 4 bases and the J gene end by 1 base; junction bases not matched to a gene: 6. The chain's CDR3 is CASSAFDRVTNEKLFF. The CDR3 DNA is TGTGCCAGCAGTGCTTTCGACAGGGTAACTAATGAAAAACTGTTTTTT.

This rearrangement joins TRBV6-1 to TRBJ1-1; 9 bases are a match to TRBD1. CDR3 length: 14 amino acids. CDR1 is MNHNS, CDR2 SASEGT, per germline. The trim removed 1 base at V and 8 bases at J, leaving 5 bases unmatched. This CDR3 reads CASSEVWGTGEAFF. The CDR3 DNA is TGTGCCAGCAGTGAAGTTTGGGGGACAGGGGAAGCTTTCTTT.